This T cell receptor beta chain was obtained from a study of cytomegalovirus exposure and HLA in healthy donors. Study conclusions and caveats: There were a few CMV-associated chains whose specificity for CMV antigens was confirmed in vitro.

Trimming removed 4 bases at V and 6 bases at J, with 15 bases between. CDR3 length: 15 amino acids. In germline, CDR1 is LNHDA, CDR2 SQIVND (reference sequence). Only in-frame clones appear in the TCRdb table, and some are missing; sequencing was by immunoSEQ multiplex PCR. The sample has 150,000 to 200,000 clones, around 85% seen once. To note about this clone: As yet, its antigen is unknown.

The donors were in the roughly 120-subject validation cohort; that cohort was separate from the approximately 730-subject first cohort. The sequence was obtained from a man under 40 in good health and CMV-seropositive. The rearrangement joins TRBV19 to TRBJ2-2; possible D gene TRBD1, 6 bases. Sample: PBMCs. CDR3 in DNA: TGTGCCAGTAGTACCGGACAGTCTTGGGCCGGGGAGCTGTTTTTT. This translates into CASSTGQSWAGELFF.